This paragraph covers one T cell receptor beta chain sequence. This clone's antigen is unknown. No base quality values were provided; no much bigger clone lies one nucleotide off. The germline V gene (reference sequence) provides CDR1 DFQATT and CDR2 SNEGSKA. A distance of 15 bases separates the germline ends of V and J, which lose 6 bases and 4 bases respectively. The CDR3 contains 13 residues, cysteine and phenylalanine counted. The read is trimmed to its CDR3 DNA, 39 bases read in frame from base 1. The data belong to a study of T cells after yellow fever vaccination (dated by TCRdb to between 2019 and 2020). A note on the overall study: The SMART-Seq v4 Ultra Low Input RNA kit was used to prepare libraries from fractions with low cell numbers. Two healthy male donors, one aged 18 to 30 and one aged 30 to 40 years, made up the cohort. Blood was collected at multiple timepoints before and after primary and secondary immunization, and bulk PBMC replicates and cell subsets were isolated. To follow T-cell clones before and after primary and booster YFV17D yellow fever vaccination, bulk TCR alpha and beta repertoires were sequenced over time.

Sequencing instrument: Illumina NovaSeq 6000. TCR cDNA was synthesized by 5'RACE template switching, through which a universal primer site and unique molecular identifiers were introduced. Priming of cDNA synthesis was performed from both the TCR alpha and TCR beta constant segments. Library amplification involved two PCR steps, and the second step added sample barcodes and sequencing adapters. Sequencing of libraries was done on Illumina HiSeq 2500 (2x100 bp) or NovaSeq (2x150 bp). In the original analysis: Reads were demultiplexed and collapsed into UMI consensus sequences with MIGEC, and V(D)J alignment was performed with MiXCR. Using edgeR on replicate PBMC samples, clonotypes were called vaccine-responding if FDR was below 0.01 and the log2 fold change was above 5 up to day 15. Each bulk clonotype received a CD4 or CD8 identity based on whether the sequenced CD4 or CD8 repertoire contained that clonotype at higher abundance. TCRdb reworked the public reads: Q25 trimming with fastp, MiXCR clone assembly, productive beta chains retained. A single entry per CDR3 protein holds the most common genes and DNA from its merged rows. Here the V and J calls rest on TCRdb's processing, not on the authors' analysis. For this sample the table gives about 340,000 distinct CDR3 sequences, of which approximately 12% were detected only once. Together, the top ten hold 2.5% to 4% of the sample.

Results the study describes overall, beyond this receptor: FACS-sorted repertoires could contain abundant contaminating clonotypes from the bulk population, so computational filtering was required. Because the study included only a couple of donors, the extent to which the findings can be generalized is limited. A small fraction of clonotypes appeared in both the CD4 and CD8 compartments, likely as a result of convergent recombination. After the booster, most clones that had expanded after primary vaccination were detected again (about 95% of CD4 and around nine tenths of CD8), suggesting broad maintenance of memory. Compared with the primary T-cell response, the secondary T-cell response was faster but weaker, reaching its peak on day 5 rather than on day 15.

In light of the paper, this sample's treatment or condition label describes: live attenuated yellow fever vaccine strain. A standard Ficoll-Paque protocol was used to isolate PBMCs from peripheral blood. Dynabeads CD4 and CD8 positive selection kits were used to isolate the CD4 and CD8 T-cell fractions. RNA was extracted with TriZol from bulk PBMCs, CD4 and CD8 fractions, and dextramer-positive and dextramer-negative fractions. This sample comprised CD4+ T cells sorted from PBMCs, obtained 15 days after the yellow fever booster vaccination. The clonotype originates from a young man who received the YFV17D yellow fever vaccine. The chain is made from TRBV20-1 and TRBJ1-2, and possibly TRBD1, on 5 matching bases. CDR3 protein: CSASIAGGYGYTF. The nucleotide sequence reads as follows: TGCAGTGCAAGCATTGCGGGGGGCTATGGCTACACCTTC.